This T cell receptor (beta chain) was identified in a study of cytomegalovirus exposure and HLA in healthy donors. Study-level background: Around 80 million unique TCR sequences came from HLA-typed donors in an early release. Findings of the study overall: A later analysis reportedly found that, within productive TCRs, an Asian-associated ancestry cluster had fewer N-insertions than the mean observed across the approximately 700 donors. A few chains tied to CMV proved CMV antigen-specific in vitro. A later analysis by the authors found several of the most significant clusters apparently linked to common viral pathogens.

Germline-derived CDR1 and CDR2 are MNHEY and SVGAGI. Trimming removed 5 bases from V and 6 bases from J, with 11 bases in between. This CDR3 is built from 14 residues. Concerning this clone: Antigen specificity is unknown.

Vbeta (60) and Jbeta (13) primers were used in the PCR. This table comes from immunoSEQ multiplex PCR, and its TCRdb copy is limited to in-frame clones, with some not included. The table lists some 57,000 clones, about 70% of them singletons, with roughly a fifth in the top ten. This TCR was recovered from a woman in her sixties in good health and CMV-seropositive. Sequenced: PBMCs. The chain carries TRBV6-5 and TRBJ1-6, with unresolved D. CDR3 DNA sequence: TGTGCCAGCAGTCCTGCGGGCGTTAATTCACCCCTCCACTTT. Protein sequence: CASSPAGVNSPLHF.